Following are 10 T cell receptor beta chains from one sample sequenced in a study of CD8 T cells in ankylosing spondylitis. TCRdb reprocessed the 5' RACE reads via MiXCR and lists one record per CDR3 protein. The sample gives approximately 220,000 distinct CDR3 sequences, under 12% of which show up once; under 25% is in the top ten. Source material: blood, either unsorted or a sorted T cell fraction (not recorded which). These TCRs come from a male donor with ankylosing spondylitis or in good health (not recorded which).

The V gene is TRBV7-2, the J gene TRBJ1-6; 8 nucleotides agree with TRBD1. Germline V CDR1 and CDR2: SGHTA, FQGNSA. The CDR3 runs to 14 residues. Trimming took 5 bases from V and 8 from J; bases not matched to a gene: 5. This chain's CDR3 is CASSEGTGDSPLHF. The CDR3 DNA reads TGTGCCAGCAGCGAAGGGACAGGAGATTCACCCCTCCACTTT.

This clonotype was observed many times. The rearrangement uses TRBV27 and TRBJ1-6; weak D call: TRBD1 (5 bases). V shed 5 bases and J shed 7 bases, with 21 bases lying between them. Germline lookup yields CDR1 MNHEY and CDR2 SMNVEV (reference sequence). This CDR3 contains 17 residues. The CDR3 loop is CASSARGSGSGNSPLHF. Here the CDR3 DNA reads TGTGCCAGCAGTGCCCGAGGGTCAGGGAGCGGCAATTCACCCCTCCACTTT.

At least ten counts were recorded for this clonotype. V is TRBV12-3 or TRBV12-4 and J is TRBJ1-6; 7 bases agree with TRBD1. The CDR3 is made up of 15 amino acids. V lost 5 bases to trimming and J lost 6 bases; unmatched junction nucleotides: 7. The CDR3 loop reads CASSPWDRGNSPLHF. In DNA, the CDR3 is TGTGCCAGCAGTCCCTGGGACAGAGGTAATTCACCCCTCCACTTT.

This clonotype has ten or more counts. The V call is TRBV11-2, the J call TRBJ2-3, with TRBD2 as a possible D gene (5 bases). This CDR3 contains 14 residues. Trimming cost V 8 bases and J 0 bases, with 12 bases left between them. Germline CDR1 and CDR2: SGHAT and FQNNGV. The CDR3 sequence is CASGRGASTDTQYF. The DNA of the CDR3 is TGTGCCAGCGGGAGAGGAGCTAGCACAGATACGCAGTATTTT. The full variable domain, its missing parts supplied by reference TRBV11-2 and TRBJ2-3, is EAGVAQSPRYKIIEKRQSVAFWCNPISGHATLYWYQQILGQGPKLLIQFQNNGVVDDSQLPKDRFSAERLKGVDSTLKIQPAKLEDSAVYLCASGRGASTDTQYFGPGTRLTVL.

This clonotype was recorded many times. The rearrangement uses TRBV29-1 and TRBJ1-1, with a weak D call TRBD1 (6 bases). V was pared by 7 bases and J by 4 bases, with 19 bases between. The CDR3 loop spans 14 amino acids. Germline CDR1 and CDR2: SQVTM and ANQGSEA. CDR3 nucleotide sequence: TGCAGCGGGAAGCGAGGGGGGATAGGCACTGAAGCTTTCTTT. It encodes CSGKRGGIGTEAFF.

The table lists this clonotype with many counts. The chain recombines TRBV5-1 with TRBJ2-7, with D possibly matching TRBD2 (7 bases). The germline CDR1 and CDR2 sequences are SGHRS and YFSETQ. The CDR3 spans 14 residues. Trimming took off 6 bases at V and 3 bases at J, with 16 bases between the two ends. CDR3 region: CASKGGGDSYEQYF. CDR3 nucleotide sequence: TGCGCCAGCAAGGGGGGGGGCGACAGCTACGAGCAGTACTTC.

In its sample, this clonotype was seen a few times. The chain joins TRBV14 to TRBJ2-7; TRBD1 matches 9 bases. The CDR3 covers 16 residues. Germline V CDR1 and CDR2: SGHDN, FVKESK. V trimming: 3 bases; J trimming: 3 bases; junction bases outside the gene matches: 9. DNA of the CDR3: TGTGCCAGCAGCCACCTCGGACAGGGGATGATCTACGAGCAGTACTTC. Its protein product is CASSHLGQGMIYEQYF.

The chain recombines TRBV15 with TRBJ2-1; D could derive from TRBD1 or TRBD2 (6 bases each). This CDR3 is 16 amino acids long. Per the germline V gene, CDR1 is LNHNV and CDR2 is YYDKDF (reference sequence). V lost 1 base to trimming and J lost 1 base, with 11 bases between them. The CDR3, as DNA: TGTGCCACCAGCAGAGTCAGGGGAGGATCCTACAATGAGCAGTTCTTC. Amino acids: CATSRVRGGSYNEQFF.

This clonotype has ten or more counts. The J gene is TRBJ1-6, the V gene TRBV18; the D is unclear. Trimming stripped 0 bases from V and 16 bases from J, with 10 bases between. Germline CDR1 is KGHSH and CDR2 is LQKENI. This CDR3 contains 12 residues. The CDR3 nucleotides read TGTGCCAGCTCACCACCGATGCAAAATCTCCACTTT. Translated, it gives CASSPPMQNLHF.

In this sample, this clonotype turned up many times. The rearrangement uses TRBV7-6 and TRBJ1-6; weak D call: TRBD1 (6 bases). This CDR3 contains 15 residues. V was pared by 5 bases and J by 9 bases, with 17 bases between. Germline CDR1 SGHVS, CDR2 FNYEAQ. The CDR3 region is CASSQQGNGGSPLHF. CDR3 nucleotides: TGTGCCAGCAGCCAACAGGGCAACGGTGGTTCACCCCTCCACTTT.